The source of this T cell receptor beta chain is a study of T cells in Graves' hyperthyroidism and ophthalmopathy. CDR1 and CDR2 (germline): DFQATT, SNEGSKA (reference sequence). V was pared by 1 base and J by 6 bases, with 12 bases between. The CDR3 is made up of 13 amino acids. Uncontrolled infection, other autoimmune disease, pregnancy or lactation excluded patients. This clonotype showed up many times. Amplification yielded TCR beta CDR3 regions, with RNA transcripts as the source. Researchers ran a first-round RT-PCR on the TCR CDR3 using the HTBI primer set. TCRdb called the multiplex PCR reads again in MiXCR, with one record for every CDR3 protein. Here the sample spans 480,000 or so distinct CDR3 sequences, 14% being singletons.

V gene TRBV20-1 combines with J gene TRBJ1-1; D is uncertain. The specimen was blood. This TCR came from a woman aged 18-29 years with Graves' hyperthyroidism. This CDR3 reads CSARAELWAEAFF. The CDR3 DNA sequence: TGCAGTGCTAGAGCTGAACTGTGGGCTGAAGCTTTCTTT.